This T cell receptor beta chain was captured by sequencing in a study of cytomegalovirus exposure and HLA in healthy donors. The CDR3 length is 14 residues. With 7 bases clipped from V and 4 bases from J, the junction kept 8 bases outside the gene matches. Germline CDR1 reads LNHDA; CDR2 reads SQIVND (reference sequence). The study, taken as a whole, reports: Donors belonging to an Asian-associated ancestry cluster reportedly showed fewer N-insertions in productive TCRs than the 666-donor mean, according to what a later analysis found. Among TCR beta chains, those listed as cytomegalovirus-associated numbered around 180. Looking again later, the authors saw that most CMV-associated TCR beta chains seemed HLA-restricted.

With 60 Vbeta and 13 Jbeta primers, the PCR was carried out. Profiling relied on immunoSEQ multiplex PCR, and the TCRdb table lists in-frame clones only, not all of them. The sample contains under 200,000 clones, around 79% of which appear only once. A single count supports this clone. Its antigen is unidentified. The sequence was collected from a woman aged 50 to 60 in good health and CMV-seronegative. The sequencing input was PBMCs. The V and J genes are TRBV19 and TRBJ1-2, with 8 bases lining up with TRBD1. CDR3 in amino acids: CASTPQTGVYGYTF. CDR3 coding DNA: TGTGCCAGTACCCCCCAGACAGGGGTCTATGGCTACACCTTC.